The 10 T cell receptor beta chains given below trace back to one sample, sequenced in a study of shared clonotypes between healthy human individuals. Produced via immunoSEQ multiplex PCR; TCRdb's table is partial and in-frame only. This sample carries around 2.5 million clones, 93% of them seen once, and the ten largest clones take approximately 0.36%. Sequencing was carried out using naive CD4+ T cells from PBMCs. Subset noted: CD45RA+ positively selected. The receptor set was obtained from a man between 18 and 29 years old in good health. Some clones in this sample may be carry-over from other donors' samples.

The chain joins TRBV27 to TRBJ2-7; TRBD2 matches at 7 bases. Germline V gene lookup returns CDR1 MNHEY and CDR2 SMNVEV (reference sequence). The CDR3 is 14 amino acids. J lost 0 bases, V lost 6 bases, and 5 bases had no gene match. This CDR3 reads CASRLLADSYEQYF. The CDR3 coding sequence is TGTGCCAGCAGACTCCTAGCGGACTCCTACGAGCAGTACTTC.

The chain joins TRBV7-9 to TRBJ1-2, with 7 positions matching TRBD1. Trimming at V came to 5 bases and at J to 6 bases, leaving 18 bases not matched to a gene. Germline CDR1 SEHNR, CDR2 FQNEAQ (reference sequence). The CDR3 extends over 17 amino acids. CDR3 nucleotide sequence: TGTGCCAGCAGCGGCCATCCTCCGGGACAGTCGATTGATGGCTACACCTTC. Amino acid sequence: CASSGHPPGQSIDGYTF.

This clone was seen just once. The chain carries TRBV5-4 and TRBJ1-6, with a possible D match to TRBD1 (6 bases). The CDR3 consists of 16 residues. Germline CDR1 reads SGHNT; CDR2 reads YYREEE (reference sequence). The ends were cut back, 4 bases at V and 6 bases at J, with 17 bases in the middle. The DNA of the CDR3 is TGTGCCAGCAGCCCTAACAGGGCCGCGGCTAATTCACCCCTCCACTTT. This sequence encodes CASSPNRAAANSPLHF. The variable domain in full, with the rest retrieved from reference TRBV5-4 and TRBJ1-6, is ETGVTQSPTHLIKTRGQQVTLRCSSQSGHNTVSWYQQALGQGPQFIFQYYREEENGRGNFPPRFSGLQFPNYSSELNVNALELDDSALYLCASSPNRAAANSPLHFGNGTRLTVT.

For this clone: This sample also contains other DNA sequences that code for the same CDR3. This chain uses TRBV5-1 with TRBJ2-7; possible D gene TRBD2, 5 bases. Germline assignment: CDR1 SGHRS and CDR2 YFSETQ. This CDR3 is 14 amino acids long. V lost 0 bases and J 1 base, leaving 8 bases between the germline ends. The CDR3 loop reads CASSLGLPSYEQYF. The DNA of the CDR3 is TGCGCCAGCAGCTTGGGACTACCATCCTACGAGCAGTACTTC.

J is TRBJ2-7 and V is TRBV7-2; D is possibly TRBD1 or TRBD2 (5 bases each). The germline V gene encodes CDR1 SGHTA and CDR2 FQGNSA. Between the trimmed V and J ends, which lost 2 bases and 2 bases, there was a span of 13 bases. This CDR3 comprises 15 residues. The DNA for the CDR3 is TGTGCCAGCAGCTTAAGGGATGGGGGTCCCTACGAGCAGTACTTC. Protein product: CASSLRDGGPYEQYF. Drawing the rest from reference TRBV7-2 and TRBJ2-7, the complete variable domain is GAGVSQSPSNKVTEKGKDVELRCDPISGHTALYWYRQSLGQGLEFLIYFQGNSAPDKSGLPSDRFSAERTGGSVSTLTIQRTQQEDSAVYLCASSLRDGGPYEQYFGPGTRLTVT.

The chain joins TRBV11-2 to TRBJ1-1, with 8 bases aligning to TRBD1. The V gene's germline CDR1 is SGHAT and CDR2 FQNNGV. CDR3 length: 15 amino acids. The ends lost 5 bases at V and 4 bases at J; junction bases unmatched: 9. This CDR3 reads CASSQPTGVGTEAFF. The DNA for the CDR3 is TGTGCCAGCAGCCAACCGACAGGGGTTGGCACTGAAGCTTTCTTT.

The genes are TRBV28 and TRBJ1-5; TRBD1 aligns across 9 bases. V shed 6 bases, J shed 6 bases, and the junction held 6 bases outside the gene matches. CDR3 length: 14 residues. Germline CDR1 reads MDHEN; CDR2 reads SYDVKM. This CDR3 is CASSYDRGVQPQHF. CDR3 nucleotide sequence: TGTGCCAGCAGCTACGACAGGGGGGTTCAGCCCCAGCATTTT.

This clone was detected a few times. The sample has other DNA sequences that encode this CDR3 too. V usage is TRBV10-3 and J usage is TRBJ1-1, with D unresolved. Trimming took 6 bases from V and 5 from J, leaving 10 bases between them. The CDR3 has 12 residues. Germline V lookup: CDR1 ENHRY, CDR2 SYGVKD. CDR3 nucleotides: TGTGCCATCAGCGAGAGCGGGACTGAAGCTTTCTTT. Translating it yields CAISESGTEAFF.

The V call is TRBV7-2, the J call TRBJ2-7; 11 bases agree with TRBD2. The germline gives CDR1 SGHTA, CDR2 FQGNSA. J lost 2 bases, V lost 4 bases, and 4 bases had no gene match. The CDR3 extends over 15 amino acids. In DNA, the CDR3 is TGTGCCAGCAGCTCTAGCGGGAGGATCGCCTACGAGCAGTACTTC. Protein product: CASSSSGRIAYEQYF.

V is TRBV7-3 and J is TRBJ2-5; no definite D call. This CDR3 has 15 residues. Germline-derived CDR1 and CDR2 are SGHTA and FQGTGA. Between the trimmed V and J ends, which lost 2 bases and 5 bases, there was a span of 15 bases. CDR3 amino acids: CASSLLGGMGETQYF. CDR3 DNA: TGTGCCAGCAGCTTATTGGGTGGGATGGGGGAGACCCAGTACTTC.